Shown below are 12 T cell receptor beta chains from a single sample sequenced in a study of cytomegalovirus exposure and HLA in healthy donors. In the PCR, 60 Vbeta and 13 Jbeta primers were used. Data came from immunoSEQ multiplex PCR; TCRdb stores just in-frame clones and leaves some out. The profile shows under 250,000 clones, 76% of them singletons. The sample comprised PBMCs. These receptor sequences come from a man younger than 35 in good health and CMV-seronegative.

The chain carries TRBV29-1 and TRBJ2-3, with a possible D match to TRBD1 (6 bases). Germline V gene data show CDR1 as SQVTM and CDR2 as ANQGSEA. This CDR3 contains 13 residues. Trimming took 3 bases from V and 2 from J, leaving 9 bases between them. DNA for the CDR3: TGCAGCGTTGAGGGGACAAACACAGATACGCAGTATTTT. It codes for CSVEGTNTDTQYF.

This chain joins TRBV2 and TRBJ2-1; the match to TRBD1 covers 8 bases. The germline CDR1 and CDR2 sequences are SNHLY and FYNNEI. This CDR3 spans 15 amino acids. The V segment lost 3 bases and the J segment 7 bases; nucleotides outside the gene matches: 8. CDR3 amino acids: CASSDSRGLLNEQFF. CDR3 in DNA: TGTGCCAGCAGTGATAGCAGGGGGCTCTTGAATGAGCAGTTCTTC.

This chain uses TRBV11-2 with TRBJ1-1; a possible D gene is TRBD1 (6 bases). V was trimmed by 5 bases and J by 5 bases, leaving 30 bases between them. Germline CDR1 reads SGHAT; CDR2 reads FQNNGV. CDR3 length equals 19 residues. DNA of the CDR3: TGTGCCAGCAGCCCCGACCGGGGGGGGGCATCGGGACGGCGGACTGAAGCTTTCTTT. This translates into CASSPDRGGASGRRTEAFF.

In its sample, this clone was seen a few times. The V call is TRBV19, the J call TRBJ1-4, with 9 bases aligning to TRBD1. The V gene end was trimmed by 6 bases and the J gene end by 8 bases; junction bases not matched to a gene: 7. CDR1 is LNHDA, CDR2 SQIVND, per germline (reference sequence). The CDR3 length is 14 residues. CDR3: CASREQGALEKLFF. The CDR3 DNA reads TGTGCCAGTAGGGAACAGGGGGCTCTAGAAAAACTGTTTTTT.

This sequence joins TRBV9 and TRBJ2-3, with D hard to call. CDR1 and CDR2 from the germline V gene are SGDLS and YYNGEE. V lost 5 bases and J lost 6, with 13 bases in between. This CDR3 comprises 13 residues. This CDR3 reads CASSRGGTDTQYF. The CDR3, as DNA: TGTGCCAGCAGTAGAGGTGGAACCGATACGCAGTATTTT.

This chain joins TRBV7-9 and TRBJ1-5, with 9 bases fitting TRBD1. J lost 3 bases, V lost 2 bases, and 5 bases had no gene match. The germline gives CDR1 SEHNR, CDR2 FQNEAQ (reference sequence). CDR3 size: 16 residues. CDR3 nucleotides: TGTGCCAGCAGCTTATCAGGGACAGGGCTCAATCAGCCCCAGCATTTT. Translation gives CASSLSGTGLNQPQHF.

V is TRBV9 and J is TRBJ2-1; 9 nucleotides align to TRBD2. J lost 9 bases, V lost 4 bases, and 11 bases had no gene match. Germline V gives CDR1 SGDLS, CDR2 YYNGEE. This CDR3 spans 15 amino acids. CDR3 loop: CASSPQAGGEAEQFF. The CDR3, as DNA: TGTGCCAGCAGCCCCCAAGCGGGAGGAGAGGCTGAGCAGTTCTTC. The variable domain in full, with the rest retrieved from reference TRBV9 and TRBJ2-1, is DSGVTQTPKHLITATGQRVTLRCSPRSGDLSVYWYQQSLDQGLQFLIQYYNGEERAKGNILERFSAQQFPDLHSELNLSSLELGDSALYFCASSPQAGGEAEQFFGPGTRLTVL.

This chain uses TRBV30 with TRBJ2-7; 7 bases align to TRBD2. CDR3 length equals 14 residues. V shed 2 bases and J 2 bases; nucleotides not matched to a gene: 6. The germline CDR1 and CDR2 sequences are GTSNPN and SVGIG (reference sequence). The DNA of the CDR3 is TGTGCCTGGAGTAACGGCGGGAGAACCTACGAGCAGTACTTC. Protein product: CAWSNGGRTYEQYF.

This rearrangement joins TRBV5-4 to TRBJ2-1; 8 bases are a match to TRBD1. With 0 bases clipped from V and 2 bases from J, the junction kept 1 base outside the gene matches. The CDR3 has 15 amino acids. Germline CDR1 is SGHNT and CDR2 is YYREEE (reference sequence). The CDR3 nucleotides are TGTGCCAGCAGCTTGGCGGGACAGGCCTACAATGAGCAGTTCTTC. Protein: CASSLAGQAYNEQFF.

The chain couples TRBV5-1 to TRBJ2-1; tentatively, D is TRBD1 (6 bases). This CDR3 contains 14 residues. Deletions cut 3 bases from V and 3 bases from J, with 10 bases between. Germline V gene lookup returns CDR1 SGHRS and CDR2 YFSETQ. CDR3 amino acids: CASSYRTVYNEQFF. DNA of the CDR3: TGCGCCAGCAGCTACAGGACAGTCTACAATGAGCAGTTCTTC.

The chain uses TRBV11-2 and TRBJ2-1; TRBD2 matches 9 bases. The germline gives CDR1 SGHAT, CDR2 FQNNGV. The CDR3 covers 15 residues. V dropped 8 bases and J dropped 4; count of bases not matched to a gene: 9. The CDR3 protein is CASRATSGYYNEQFF. CDR3 bases: TGTGCCAGCCGCGCTACTAGCGGGTATTACAATGAGCAGTTCTTC.

The chain recombines TRBV5-6 with TRBJ1-2; 8 nucleotides agree with TRBD1. The CDR3 runs 14 residues. Germline CDR1 reads SGHDT; CDR2 reads YYEEEE. V shed 3 bases, J shed 2 bases, and the junction held 3 bases outside the gene matches. Written as DNA, the CDR3 is TGTGCCAGCAGCTGGGACAGGACGAACTATGGCTACACCTTC. Translation: CASSWDRTNYGYTF.